What follows is one TCR beta chain and its context. Its antigen is still unknown. This specimen belongs to a study of shared clonotypes between healthy human individuals. General study findings and limits: An anticipated effect of sequencing depth on clonotype sharing among donors was recognized.

Produced via immunoSEQ multiplex PCR; TCRdb's table is partial and in-frame only. The sample contains fewer than 650,000 clones, around 78% of which appear only once. In germline, CDR1 is SGHAT, CDR2 FQNNGV. This CDR3 has 14 residues. The germline V and J ends were trimmed by 7 bases and 0 bases, with 9 bases remaining between them. The donor cohort consisted entirely of Caucasian adults residing in Nashville, Tennessee. Specimen: PBMCs. This clonotype originated in a woman in her forties in good health. Some clones in this sample may be carry-over from other donors' samples. V and J are TRBV11-2 and TRBJ2-2, with a weak D call TRBD1 (5 bases). In DNA, the CDR3 is TGTGCCAGCAAACGACAGACGAACACCGGGGAGCTGTTTTTT. Its translation: CASKRQTNTGELFF.